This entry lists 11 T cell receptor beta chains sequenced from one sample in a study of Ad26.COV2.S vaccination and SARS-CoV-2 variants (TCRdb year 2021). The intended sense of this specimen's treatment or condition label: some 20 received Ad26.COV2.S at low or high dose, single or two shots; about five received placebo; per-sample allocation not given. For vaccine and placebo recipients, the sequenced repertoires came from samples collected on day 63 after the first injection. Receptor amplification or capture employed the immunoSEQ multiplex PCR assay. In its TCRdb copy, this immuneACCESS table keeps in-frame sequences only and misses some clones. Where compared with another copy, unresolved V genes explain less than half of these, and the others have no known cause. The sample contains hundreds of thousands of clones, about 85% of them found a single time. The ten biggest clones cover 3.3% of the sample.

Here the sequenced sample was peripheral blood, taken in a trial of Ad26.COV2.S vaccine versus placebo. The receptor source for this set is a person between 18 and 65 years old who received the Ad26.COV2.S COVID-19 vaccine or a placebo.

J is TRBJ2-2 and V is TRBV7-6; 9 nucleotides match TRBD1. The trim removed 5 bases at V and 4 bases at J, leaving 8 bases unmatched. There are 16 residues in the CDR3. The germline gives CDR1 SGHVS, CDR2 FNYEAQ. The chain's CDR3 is CASSPPGTGRTGELFF. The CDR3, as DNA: TGTGCCAGCAGCCCCCCGGGGACAGGGCGCACCGGGGAGCTGTTTTTT.

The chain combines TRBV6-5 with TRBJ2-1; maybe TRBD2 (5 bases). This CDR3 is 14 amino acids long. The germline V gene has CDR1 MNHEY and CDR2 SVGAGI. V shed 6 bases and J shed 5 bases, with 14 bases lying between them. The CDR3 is CASSRGILNNEQFF. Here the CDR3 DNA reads TGTGCCAGCAGCCGAGGGATTCTCAACAATGAGCAGTTCTTC.

The CDR3 DNA follows: TGTGCCAGCAGTTCCCGACAGGGCTATGAGCAGTTCTTC. It encodes CASSSRQGYEQFF. The V and J genes are TRBV28 and TRBJ2-1; 7 bases fit TRBD1. Per the germline V gene, CDR1 is MDHEN and CDR2 is SYDVKM. The V segment lost 4 bases and the J segment 8 bases; nucleotides outside the gene matches: 5. The CDR3 loop spans 13 amino acids.

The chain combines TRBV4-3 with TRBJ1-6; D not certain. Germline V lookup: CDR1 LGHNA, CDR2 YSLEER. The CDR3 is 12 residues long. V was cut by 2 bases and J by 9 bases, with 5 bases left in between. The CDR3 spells CASSQQSSPLHF. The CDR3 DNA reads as TGCGCCAGCAGCCAACAGTCTTCACCCCTCCACTTT.

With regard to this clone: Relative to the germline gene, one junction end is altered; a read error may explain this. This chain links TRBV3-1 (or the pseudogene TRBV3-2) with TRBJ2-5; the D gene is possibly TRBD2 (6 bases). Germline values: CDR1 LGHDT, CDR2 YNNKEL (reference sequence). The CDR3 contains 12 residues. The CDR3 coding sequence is TGTGCCAGCAGACAAGAGGCGGGACCCCAGTACTTC. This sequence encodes CASRQEAGPQYF.

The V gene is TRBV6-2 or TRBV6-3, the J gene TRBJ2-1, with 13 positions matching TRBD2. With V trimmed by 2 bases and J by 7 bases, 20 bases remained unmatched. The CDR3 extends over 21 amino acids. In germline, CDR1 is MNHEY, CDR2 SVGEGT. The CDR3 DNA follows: TGTGCCAGCAGTTACCCTAACCCGGGACTAGCGGGGCGTGGGTTGCGAAATGAGCAGTTCTTC. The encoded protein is CASSYPNPGLAGRGLRNEQFF.

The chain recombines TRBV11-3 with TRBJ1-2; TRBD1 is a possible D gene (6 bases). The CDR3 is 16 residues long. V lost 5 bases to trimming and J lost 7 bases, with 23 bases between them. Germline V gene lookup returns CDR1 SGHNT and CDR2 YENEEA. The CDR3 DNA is TGTGCCAGCAGCCTTTGGTGGGGGGCGCGGGGGTCTGGCTACACCTTC. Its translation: CASSLWWGARGSGYTF. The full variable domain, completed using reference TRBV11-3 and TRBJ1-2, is EAGVVQSPRYKIIEKKQPVAFWCNPISGHNTLYWYLQNLGQGPELLIRYENEEAVDDSQLPKDRFSAERLKGVDSTLKIQPAELGDSAVYLCASSLWWGARGSGYTFGSGTRLTVV.

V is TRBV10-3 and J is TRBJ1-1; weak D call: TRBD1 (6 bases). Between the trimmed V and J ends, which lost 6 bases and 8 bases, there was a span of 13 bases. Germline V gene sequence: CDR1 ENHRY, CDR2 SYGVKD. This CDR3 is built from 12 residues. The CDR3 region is CAISNFGTEAFF. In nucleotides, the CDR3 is TGTGCCATCAGCAATTTTGGGACAGAAGCTTTCTTT.

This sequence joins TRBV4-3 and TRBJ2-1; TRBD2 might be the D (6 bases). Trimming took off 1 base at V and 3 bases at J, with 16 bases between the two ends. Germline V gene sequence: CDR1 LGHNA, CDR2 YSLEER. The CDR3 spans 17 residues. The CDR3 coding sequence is TGCGCCAGCAGCCAAGGAGGGGCGGGGAGTTTCTACAATGAGCAGTTCTTC. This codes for CASSQGGAGSFYNEQFF.

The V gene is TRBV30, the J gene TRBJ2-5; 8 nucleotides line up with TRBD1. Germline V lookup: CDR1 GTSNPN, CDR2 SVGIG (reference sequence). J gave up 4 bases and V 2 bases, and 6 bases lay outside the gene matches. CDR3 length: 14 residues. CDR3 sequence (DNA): TGTGCCTGGAGTATTGGAGGGACAGGAGAGACCCAGTACTTC. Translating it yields CAWSIGGTGETQYF.

The CDR3 is CASTGLAGLAKNIQYF. Written as DNA, the CDR3 is TGTGCCAGCACCGGACTAGCGGGCCTAGCCAAAAACATTCAGTACTTC. V and J are TRBV18 and TRBJ2-4; 11 positions match TRBD2. Trimming removed 8 bases from V and 0 bases from J; junction bases left unmatched: 6. Germline V gene sequence: CDR1 KGHSH, CDR2 LQKENI. This CDR3 is built from 16 residues.